Reported below is one T cell receptor beta chain. What it binds is unknown. This entry belongs to a study of T cells in Graves' hyperthyroidism and ophthalmopathy. General study points: Blood shared most expanded thyroid clonotypes above 0.001. Before onset, ophthalmopathy was predicted by the model a median around 6.2 months earlier.

The study defined stable Graves' hyperthyroidism as no ophthalmopathy progression within 18 months. TCR beta CDR3 region amplification was performed from RNA transcripts. HTBI primers were the set used in a first-round RT-PCR of the TCR CDR3. MiXCR, run by TCRdb on the multiplex PCR reads, gives a single entry per CDR3 protein. Among about 590,000 distinct CDR3 sequences, about 15% were seen once, and the ten largest hold under 8%. The CDR3 contains 16 residues. V was pared by 5 bases and J by 0 bases, with 7 bases of the junction left unmatched. Germline CDR1 and CDR2: DFQATT and SNEGSKA (reference sequence).

J is TRBJ2-7 and V is TRBV20-1, with TRBD2 identical over 13 bases. Sequenced: blood. This sequence was found in a woman younger than 45 with Graves' hyperthyroidism. CDR3 sequence reads: CSASRLAGGSSYEQYF. The DNA for the CDR3 is TGCAGTGCTTCTAGACTAGCGGGAGGATCCTCCTACGAGCAGTACTTC.